This T cell receptor (beta chain) was obtained from a study of shared clonotypes between healthy human individuals. Notes on the study in general: Generally, naive subsets (rather than memory subsets) showed larger estimated richness. Clonotype sharing across donors was expected to vary with sequencing depth.

As regards this clone: Its specificity is not known.

In the original processing: Filtering differed for immunoSEQ, which gave only junction sequences without quality scores. The data were produced by immunoSEQ multiplex PCR, yet TCRdb's version contains in-frame clones alone and is incomplete. V and J calls plus clone size are reproduced from that table; the DNA served to infer D and trimming. The table shows more than 1.2 million clones, with about 98.5% occurring only once. The CDR3 sequence is 14 residues long. V lost 7 bases and J lost 6, with 19 bases in between. Germline V gene data show CDR1 as SNHLY and CDR2 as FYNNEI. Donors, healthy HIV-negative adults, lacked recent acute infections or vaccinations.

The sequence was obtained from a young man in good health. Sequencing was performed on naive CD4+ T cells sorted from blood. Subset in this sample: CD45RA+ positively selected. The chain couples TRBV2 to TRBJ2-7; no reliable D call. The CDR3 DNA sequence: TGTGCCAGCATCCCGGAAGAGTCGGTCCTCGAGCAGTACTTC. As protein: CASIPEESVLEQYF.